The 18 T cell receptor beta chains below were found in one sample sequenced in a study of cytomegalovirus exposure and HLA in healthy donors. Using immunoSEQ multiplex PCR, the repertoire was profiled, and TCRdb retains in-frame clones only, with some absent. The sample comprises some 170,000 clones, about nine tenths of which are singletons, and 7.2% rests with the top ten. The material sequenced was PBMCs. These receptor sequences come from a man in his thirties or forties in good health and CMV-seropositive.

The rearrangement links TRBV4-2 to TRBJ2-1; D possibly corresponds to TRBD1 (6 bases). This CDR3 has 15 amino acids. V gave up 3 bases and J gave up 6 bases, with 15 bases separating them. The germline gives CDR1 LGHNA, CDR2 YNFKEQ. CDR3 bases: TGTGCCAGCAGCCATACTAAAACAGGGTCCAATGAGCAGTTCTTC. It translates to CASSHTKTGSNEQFF.

This clone was seen a few times. The CDR3 here is CASSQSMTGSSYEQYF. The DNA for the CDR3 is TGCGCCAGCAGTCAATCCATGACAGGGAGCTCCTACGAGCAGTACTTC. The chain has TRBV23-1 and TRBJ2-7; 7 bases line up with TRBD1. TRBV23-1 is placed among ORFs of uncertain function. The trim removed 0 bases at V and 0 bases at J, leaving 5 bases unmatched. CDR3 size: 16 residues.

The gene calls are TRBV29-1 and TRBJ2-1; D might be TRBD1 (5 bases). CDR3 length: 14 amino acids. Trimming left V 4 bases short and J 10 bases short, with 20 bases between. The germline V gene has CDR1 SQVTM and CDR2 ANQGSEA. The DNA of the CDR3 is TGCAGCGTTGTTAAATCCCAATCCCAGGGCGAGCAGTTCTTC. Its protein product is CSVVKSQSQGEQFF.

This clone was seen at least ten times. The chain's CDR3 is CASSSDPGTGSGYTF. CDR3 bases: TGCGCCAGCAGCTCCGATCCCGGGACAGGGTCTGGCTACACCTTC. This chain uses TRBV5-1 with TRBJ1-2; 9 bases are a match to TRBD1. Trimming cost V 3 bases and J 7 bases; bases outside gene matches: 10. Germline V CDR1 and CDR2: SGHRS, YFSETQ. There are 15 residues in the CDR3.

The J gene is TRBJ1-2, the V gene TRBV10-2; D gene unclear. This CDR3 contains 13 residues. Trimming left V 1 base short and J 4 bases short, with 7 bases between. Germline-derived CDR1 and CDR2 are WSHSY and SAAADI. The CDR3 DNA reads as TGCGCCAGCAGTGAGTTCAGGACCTATGGCTACACCTTC. This sequence encodes CASSEFRTYGYTF.

This rearrangement joins TRBV18 to TRBJ2-7; possible D gene TRBD1, 5 bases. The CDR3 has 17 amino acids. Trimming shortened V by 1 base and J by 3 bases, and 19 bases separated the two germline ends. Germline V gives CDR1 KGHSH, CDR2 LQKENI. The CDR3 loop reads CASSPRGSSDLFYEQYF. In nucleotides, the CDR3 is TGTGCCAGCTCACCACGGGGCAGCTCCGACCTATTCTACGAGCAGTACTTC.

This clone has only a few counts. The chain links TRBV7-2 to TRBJ1-6; D is undetermined. The V gene lost 5 bases and the J gene lost 4 bases, with 9 bases spanning the gap. The germline V gene has CDR1 SGHTA and CDR2 FQGNSA. There are 14 residues in the CDR3. The CDR3 reads CASSADGYNSPLHF. The CDR3 nucleotides are TGTGCCAGCAGCGCTGACGGGTATAATTCACCCCTCCACTTT.

The rearrangement links TRBV5-1 to TRBJ2-3; 7 positions match TRBD1. The CDR3 totals 16 residues. Germline V lookup: CDR1 SGHRS, CDR2 YFSETQ. The trim removed 1 base at V and 3 bases at J, leaving 8 bases unmatched. The DNA of the CDR3 is TGCGCCAGCAGCTTGCAGCCAGGGGGTAGGACAGATACGCAGTATTTT. Translating gives CASSLQPGGRTDTQYF.

The chain links TRBV28 to TRBJ1-2, with no clear D. This CDR3 has 13 amino acids. Per the germline V gene, CDR1 is MDHEN and CDR2 is SYDVKM. V lost 2 bases and J lost 5, with 9 bases in between. The CDR3 reads CASSLTVAYGYTF. For the CDR3, the DNA is TGTGCCAGCAGTTTAACGGTGGCTTATGGCTACACCTTC.

The count of this clone is one. The J gene is TRBJ2-1, the V gene TRBV11-3; possibly TRBD1 for D (5 bases). V lost 3 bases to trimming and J lost 1 base, with 7 bases between them. Germline V gene sequence: CDR1 SGHNT, CDR2 YENEEA. This CDR3 region has 14 residues. The CDR3 spells CASSLAGSYNEQFF. As DNA, the CDR3 is TGTGCCAGCAGCTTGGCAGGGTCCTACAATGAGCAGTTCTTC.

The chain carries TRBV6-5 and TRBJ2-7, with a possible D match to TRBD2 (6 bases). Germline values: CDR1 MNHEY, CDR2 SVGAGI. Trimming cost V 5 bases and J 0 bases, with 14 bases left between them. This CDR3 region has 15 residues. CDR3 loop: CASSISGHLSYEQYF. As DNA, the CDR3 is TGTGCCAGCAGTATTAGCGGACACCTCTCCTACGAGCAGTACTTC.

This clone came up once. The chain employs TRBV4-1 and TRBJ2-7; 7 bases fit TRBD1. Unmatched junction bases numbered 8, after V lost 5 bases and J lost 4 bases. The CDR3 is 14 amino acids. Germline-derived CDR1 and CDR2 are MGHRA and YSYEKL. CDR3 residues: CASSAPGQRYEQYF. The CDR3 DNA sequence: TGCGCCAGCAGCGCACCGGGACAGCGATACGAGCAGTACTTC.

V gene TRBV2 combines with J gene TRBJ2-1; D remains unclear. Trimming removed 0 bases at V and 3 bases at J, with 21 bases between. Germline V CDR1 and CDR2: SNHLY, FYNNEI. CDR3 length: 19 amino acids. Here the CDR3 DNA reads TGTGCCAGCAGTGAAGCGCTTGAGGCGGAGAACTCTTTCTACAATGAGCAGTTCTTC. Encoded protein: CASSEALEAENSFYNEQFF.

This clone was picked up a small number of times. This chain connects TRBV27 to TRBJ1-5, with TRBD1 matching over 7 bases. Trimming cost V 0 bases and J 7 bases; bases outside gene matches: 9. Per germline, CDR1 MNHEY and CDR2 SMNVEV (reference sequence). CDR3 length: 16 residues. In nucleotides, the CDR3 is TGTGCCAGCAGTTTATCGGCAACAGGGGTGGGACAGCCCCAGCATTTT. Amino acids: CASSLSATGVGQPQHF.

The chain links TRBV29-1 to TRBJ2-7; 8 bases are a match to TRBD1. CDR1 SQVTM and CDR2 ANQGSEA come from the germline V gene. Unmatched junction bases numbered 6, after V lost 6 bases and J lost 2 bases. The CDR3 is 13 amino acids. The CDR3 reads CSVQTTGAYEQYF. DNA for the CDR3: TGCAGCGTCCAAACGACAGGGGCCTACGAGCAGTACTTC.

V usage is TRBV12-2 and J usage is TRBJ1-6; TRBD1, the table's D call, was not compared with the DNA. TRBV12-2 is assigned pseudogene status. This CDR3 is 18 amino acids long. CDR3 DNA sequence: TGTGCAAGTCGCTTAGCGAGACAGGGAGGATCCTATAATTCACCCCTCCACTTT. Protein: CASRLARQGGSYNSPLHF.

Note on this clone: Other DNA sequences within the sample encode an identical CDR3. CDR3: CSAGSYEQYF. CDR3 coding DNA: TGCAGCGCCGGGTCCTACGAGCAGTACTTC. The chain recombines TRBV29-1 with TRBJ2-7; no firm D call. The germline V and J ends were trimmed by 7 bases and 1 base, with 5 bases remaining between them. Germline V gene sequence: CDR1 SQVTM, CDR2 ANQGSEA. This CDR3 is built from 10 residues.

The table lists this clone with a few counts. V and J are TRBV9 and TRBJ1-5, with 7 bases lining up with TRBD1. The CDR3 spans 15 residues. V was clipped by 3 bases and J by 5 bases; unmatched bases: 8. Germline V CDR1 and CDR2: SGDLS, YYNGEE. The CDR3 reads CASSAEGQGDQPQHF. The CDR3 bases are TGTGCCAGCAGCGCCGAGGGCCAGGGGGATCAGCCCCAGCATTTT.